The 32 T cell receptor beta chains reported below all come from one sample, sequenced in a study of control samples from healthy donors and cancer patients. Sequenced by immunoSEQ multiplex PCR; TCRdb stores in-frame clones only, minus some. The sample consists of some 140,000 clones, roughly 94% of them appearing once. The sample comprised PBMCs. The receptors shown here come from a man in his fifties or sixties with colorectal cancer.

This CDR3 reads CASSLALDGRSSYNSPLHF. The CDR3 bases are TGTGCCAGCAGCTTAGCTCTCGACGGGAGGAGCTCCTATAATTCACCCCTCCACTTT. The chain carries TRBV7-7 and TRBJ1-6; no firm D call. This CDR3 comprises 19 residues. Germline V gene lookup returns CDR1 SSHAT and CDR2 FNYEAQ (reference sequence). V was cut by 0 bases and J by 0 bases, with 15 bases left in between.

The J gene is TRBJ1-5, the V gene TRBV30; a possible D gene is TRBD1 (6 bases). The CDR3 loop spans 14 amino acids. Trimming pared 0 bases from V and 4 bases from J, leaving 10 bases between. CDR1 GTSNPN and CDR2 SVGIG come from the germline V gene (reference sequence). The CDR3 DNA reads TGTGCCTGGAGTGTTCGGGACAAAAATCAGCCCCAGCATTTT. Protein: CAWSVRDKNQPQHF.

J is TRBJ1-3 and V is TRBV3-1 (or the pseudogene TRBV3-2), with D hard to call. The germline gives CDR1 LGHDT, CDR2 YNNKEL (reference sequence). V was shortened by 0 bases and J by 0 bases, with 6 bases between the two germline ends. The CDR3 extends over 15 amino acids. This CDR3 reads CASSQDTGSGNTIYF. CDR3 nucleotide sequence: TGTGCCAGCAGCCAAGATACCGGCTCTGGAAACACCATATATTTT.

CDR3 coding DNA: TGTGCCAGCAGGCGGGGACAGGGGAGCCAAGAGACCCAGTACTTC. It encodes CASRRGQGSQETQYF. The chain carries TRBV6-5 and TRBJ2-5; 10 nucleotides match TRBD1. CDR1 is MNHEY and CDR2 is SVGAGI in the germline V gene. After removal of 6 bases from V and 1 base from J, the junction contained 5 bases not matched to a gene. CDR3 size: 15 residues.

The rearrangement uses TRBV7-6 and TRBJ1-3; no clear D gene. The CDR3 covers 14 residues. The V and J ends lost 6 bases and 4 bases respectively, with 13 bases between them. From germline, CDR1 is SGHVS and CDR2 FNYEAQ. CDR3 sequence reads: CASSLTFGGNTIYF. CDR3 DNA sequence: TGTGCCAGCAGTTTAACCTTCGGCGGAAACACCATATATTTT.

This rearrangement joins TRBV20-1 to TRBJ2-5, with D tentatively TRBD1 or TRBD2 (6 bases each). Trimming shortened V by 1 base and J by 9 bases, and 9 bases separated the two germline ends. Germline CDR1 reads DFQATT; CDR2 reads SNEGSKA (reference sequence). CDR3 length: 11 amino acids. The CDR3 DNA is TGCAGTGCTAGAGTAGGGGGGTCCCAGTACTTC. Protein sequence: CSARVGGSQYF.

The chain links TRBV7-9 to TRBJ1-3; a weak D match, TRBD1 (5 bases). There are 13 residues in the CDR3. Germline assignment: CDR1 SEHNR and CDR2 FQNEAQ (reference sequence). V was clipped by 10 bases and J by 7 bases, with 17 bases between them. CDR3 in DNA: TGTGCCACATCGGTGGGGCAGAGTAACACCATATATTTT. This sequence encodes CATSVGQSNTIYF.

V gene TRBV7-8 combines with J gene TRBJ2-5; 8 bases are shared with TRBD1. This CDR3 comprises 16 residues. V shed 0 bases, J shed 5 bases, and the junction held 8 bases outside the gene matches. CDR1 is SGHVS and CDR2 is FQNEAQ in the germline V gene. The CDR3 protein is CASSLAGQGPRETQYF. The CDR3 nucleotides read TGTGCCAGCAGCTTAGCAGGACAGGGTCCCCGTGAGACCCAGTACTTC. The full variable domain, with the rest looked up from reference TRBV7-8 and TRBJ2-5, is GAGVSQSPRYKVAKRGQDVALRCDPISGHVSLFWYQQALGQGPEFLTYFQNEAQLDKSGLPSDRFFAERPEGSVSTLKIQRTQQEDSAVYLCASSLAGQGPRETQYFGPGTRLLVL.

The V and J genes are TRBV19 and TRBJ1-5; unclear D gene. The CDR3 has 13 residues. Trimming took 8 bases from V and 0 from J, leaving 8 bases between them. Germline loops: CDR1 LNHDA, CDR2 SQIVND (reference sequence). CDR3 sequence reads: CASQAYSNQPQHF. For the CDR3, the DNA is TGTGCCAGTCAGGCCTATAGCAATCAGCCCCAGCATTTT. Drawing the rest from reference TRBV19 and TRBJ1-5, the complete variable domain is DGGITQSPKYLFRKEGQNVTLSCEQNLNHDAMYWYRQDPGQGLRLIYYSQIVNDFQKGDIAEGYSVSREKKESFPLTVTSAQKNPTAFYLCASQAYSNQPQHFGDGTRLSIL.

V usage is TRBV6-6 and J usage is TRBJ2-5; D possibly uses TRBD1 or TRBD2 (5 bases each). The germline V and J ends were trimmed by 8 bases and 5 bases, with 18 bases remaining between them. Germline CDR1 and CDR2: MNHNY and SVGAGI (reference sequence). The CDR3 is made up of 14 amino acids. The CDR3 is CASSWGFQRETQYF. The CDR3 DNA follows: TGTGCCAGCTCCTGGGGCTTTCAGCGGGAGACCCAGTACTTC.

This chain joins TRBV11-2 and TRBJ1-4; 8 bases are shared with TRBD1. Germline loops: CDR1 SGHAT, CDR2 FQNNGV. The CDR3 totals 16 residues. The V segment lost 6 bases and the J segment 3 bases; nucleotides outside the gene matches: 9. The CDR3 DNA reads TGTGCCAGCAGTCCGTTGGACAGGGCGGCTAATGAAAAACTGTTTTTT. Its translation is CASSPLDRAANEKLFF.

This clone is a singleton in its sample. This chain links TRBV3-1 (or the pseudogene TRBV3-2) with TRBJ2-2; D call uncertain. The CDR3 is made up of 14 amino acids. V lost 1 base to trimming and J lost 4 bases, with 7 bases between them. CDR1 is LGHDT and CDR2 is YNNKEL in the germline V gene (reference sequence). The CDR3 DNA follows: TGTGCCAGCAGCCAAGTATTAGGCACCGGGGAGCTGTTTTTT. Its translation: CASSQVLGTGELFF.

This clone has a single count. V and J are TRBV7-8 and TRBJ2-7; D unresolved. V lost 3 bases and J 2 bases, leaving 2 bases between the germline ends. The CDR3 length is 11 residues. The germline CDR1 and CDR2 sequences are SGHVS and FQNEAQ. This chain's CDR3 is CASSFAYEQYF. The CDR3 DNA reads TGTGCCAGCAGCTTTGCCTACGAGCAGTACTTC.

J is TRBJ2-7 and V is TRBV28, with D tentatively TRBD1 (5 bases). The CDR3 contains 12 residues. Germline CDR1 reads MDHEN; CDR2 reads SYDVKM. Trimming removed 6 bases at V and 5 bases at J, with 11 bases between. The CDR3 here is CASRRGPNEQYF. In nucleotides, the CDR3 is TGTGCCAGCAGAAGGGGCCCCAACGAGCAGTACTTC.

The chain is built from TRBV12-3 or TRBV12-4 and TRBJ2-5, with 7 bases fitting TRBD1. CDR3 length: 13 amino acids. V dropped 6 bases and J dropped 0; count of bases not matched to a gene: 1. The CDR3: CASRGQNQETQYF. CDR3 in DNA: TGTGCCAGCAGGGGACAGAACCAAGAGACCCAGTACTTC.

The genes are TRBV5-1 and TRBJ2-7, with TRBD1 identical over 8 bases. The V gene end was trimmed by 0 bases and the J gene end by 0 bases; junction bases not matched to a gene: 8. Germline assignment: CDR1 SGHRS and CDR2 YFSETQ. This CDR3 is built from 17 residues. CDR3 residues: CASSLGLTGVSSYEQYF. As DNA, the CDR3 is TGCGCCAGCAGCTTGGGATTGACAGGGGTTAGCTCCTACGAGCAGTACTTC.

This clone appeared a single time. CDR3 DNA sequence: TGTGCCAGCAGCTGGCAGGGACAGCCAAACTATGGCTACACCTTC. This translates into CASSWQGQPNYGYTF. This chain connects TRBV13 to TRBJ1-2, with 7 bases fitting TRBD1. CDR1 and CDR2 (germline): PRHDT, FYEKMQ (reference sequence). The trim removed 4 bases at V and 2 bases at J, leaving 7 bases unmatched. The CDR3 has 15 residues.

The chain uses TRBV11-3 and TRBJ2-3, with D uncertain. Trimming removed 2 bases from V and 0 bases from J, with 15 bases in between. Germline CDR1 is SGHNT and CDR2 is YENEEA. The CDR3 contains 17 residues. This CDR3 reads CASSLPDARTSTDTQYF. Written as DNA, the CDR3 is TGTGCCAGCAGCTTACCAGATGCTCGTACTAGCACAGATACGCAGTATTTT.

This rearrangement joins TRBV7-6 to TRBJ1-5, with D maybe TRBD1 (5 bases). Germline lookup yields CDR1 SGHVS and CDR2 FNYEAQ. V lost 5 bases and J 0 bases, leaving 11 bases between the germline ends. This CDR3 region has 15 residues. As DNA, the CDR3 is TGTGCCAGCAGCCCAGCCACAGGTAGCAATCAGCCCCAGCATTTT. Amino acids: CASSPATGSNQPQHF.

The V gene is TRBV7-2, the J gene TRBJ1-2; D not resolved. The V gene lost 3 bases and the J gene lost 3 bases, with 8 bases spanning the gap. The CDR3 has 13 residues. CDR1 SGHTA and CDR2 FQGNSA come from the germline V gene. For the CDR3, the DNA is TGTGCCAGCAGCTTGGACCGCTACTATGGCTACACCTTC. This translates into CASSLDRYYGYTF.

This sequence joins TRBV24-1 and TRBJ1-4; 9 bases line up with TRBD1. In germline, CDR1 is KGHDR, CDR2 SFDVKD. CDR3 size: 16 residues. Losses at the gene ends were 4 bases for V and 7 bases for J; bases not matched to a gene: 9. The CDR3 nucleotides are TGTGCCACCAGTGAAACGACAGGGGGTGTCGGTGAAAAACTGTTTTTT. Translated: CATSETTGGVGEKLFF.

There are a few counts of this clone. The rearrangement uses TRBV5-6 and TRBJ2-7; D perhaps matches TRBD2 (6 bases). Germline loops: CDR1 SGHDT, CDR2 YYEEEE. The CDR3 is 15 amino acids. V dropped 2 bases and J dropped 2 bases, with 14 bases sitting between them. CDR3 region: CASSLGWEVTYEQYF. CDR3 bases: TGTGCCAGCAGCTTAGGGTGGGAGGTAACCTACGAGCAGTACTTC.

This chain links TRBV3-1 (or the pseudogene TRBV3-2) with TRBJ1-3, with TRBD1 as a possible D gene (5 bases). The CDR3 runs to 16 residues. Between the trimmed V and J ends, which lost 0 bases and 0 bases, there was a span of 9 bases. Per the germline V gene, CDR1 is LGHDT and CDR2 is YNNKEL (reference sequence). CDR3 nucleotides: TGTGCCAGCAGCCAAGAAGGGGTTGTCTCTGGAAACACCATATATTTT. Its translation is CASSQEGVVSGNTIYF.

Worth noting for this clone: Other DNA sequences in this specimen translate into the identical CDR3. V usage is TRBV5-4 and J usage is TRBJ1-1; D uncertain. Germline loops: CDR1 SGHNT, CDR2 YYREEE (reference sequence). This CDR3 has 13 residues. V lost 0 bases and J 1 base, leaving 4 bases between the germline ends. The CDR3 region is CASSLAGNTEAFF. CDR3 DNA sequence: TGTGCCAGCAGCTTGGCAGGGAACACTGAAGCTTTCTTT.

The chain links TRBV11-3 to TRBJ1-4; a weak D match, TRBD1 (6 bases). Trimming cost V 0 bases and J 8 bases, with 16 bases left between them. The CDR3 runs to 16 residues. CDR1 is SGHNT and CDR2 is YENEEA in the germline V gene. CDR3 amino acids: CASSLEVSGASEKLFF. The DNA for the CDR3 is TGTGCCAGCAGCTTAGAGGTGTCAGGGGCTTCGGAAAAACTGTTTTTT.

This clone was seen a single time. The chain has TRBV30 and TRBJ1-1, with no clear D. The germline V gene encodes CDR1 GTSNPN and CDR2 SVGIG (reference sequence). V lost 5 bases to trimming and J lost 5 bases, with 15 bases between them. This CDR3 has 13 residues. The CDR3 DNA is TGTGCCTGGCGGGCCCCACCGGGGACTGAAGCTTTCTTT. Residues: CAWRAPPGTEAFF. Filled out from reference TRBV30 and TRBJ1-1, the complete variable domain reads SQTIHQWPATLVQPVGSPLSLECTVEGTSNPNLYWYRQAAGRGLQLLFYSVGIGQISSEVPQNLSASRPQDRQFILSSKKLLLSDSGFYLCAWRAPPGTEAFFGQGTRLTVV.

This chain uses TRBV4-1 with TRBJ2-7, with D possibly being TRBD1 (7 bases). The V gene's germline CDR1 is MGHRA and CDR2 YSYEKL. The CDR3 covers 17 residues. The ends were cut back, 4 bases at V and 2 bases at J, with 21 bases in the middle. In nucleotides, the CDR3 is TGCGCCAGCAGCCCTTCCGGAGGGGGCCCAGGGACCTACGAGCAGTACTTC. Its translation is CASSPSGGGPGTYEQYF.

The rearrangement links TRBV5-1 to TRBJ2-1; D might be TRBD1 or TRBD2, each matching 5 bases. V was trimmed by 0 bases and J by 0 bases, leaving 10 bases between them. The CDR3 extends over 16 amino acids. The V gene's germline CDR1 is SGHRS and CDR2 YFSETQ. DNA for the CDR3: TGCGCCAGCAGCTTGGACCCAGGGAGCTCCTACAATGAGCAGTTCTTC. It encodes CASSLDPGSSYNEQFF.

A remark on this clone: Other DNA sequences within the sample encode an identical CDR3. This chain uses TRBV6-5 with TRBJ2-3; no reliable D call. The V and J ends lost 2 bases and 2 bases respectively, with 8 bases between them. Germline V gene sequence: CDR1 MNHEY, CDR2 SVGAGI. The CDR3 runs 14 residues. The DNA of the CDR3 is TGTGCCAGCAGTTACGGAGAGCCCACAGATACGCAGTATTTT. Protein product: CASSYGEPTDTQYF.

The chain joins TRBV27 to TRBJ2-7, with D possibly being TRBD1 or TRBD2 (5 bases each). Germline V gene sequence: CDR1 MNHEY, CDR2 SMNVEV (reference sequence). V gave up 3 bases and J gave up 0 bases, with 18 bases separating them. This CDR3 spans 17 amino acids. The CDR3 DNA is TGTGCCAGCAGTTTTAGTAGGCTGGGGGTGAGCTCCTACGAGCAGTACTTC. Its protein is CASSFSRLGVSSYEQYF.

This chain uses TRBV20-1 with TRBJ2-2; no definite D call. The germline V and J ends were trimmed by 6 bases and 2 bases, with 4 bases remaining between them. The CDR3 spans 11 residues. Germline values: CDR1 DFQATT, CDR2 SNEGSKA (reference sequence). In nucleotides, the CDR3 is TGCAGTGCCAAAAACACCGGGGAGCTGTTTTTT. It codes for CSAKNTGELFF.

This chain joins TRBV5-8 and TRBJ2-1; a possible D gene is TRBD1 (5 bases). Germline V lookup: CDR1 SGHTS, CDR2 YDEGEE. V was clipped by 0 bases and J by 0 bases, with 10 bases between them. This CDR3 is built from 16 residues. CDR3 region: CASSLARDSSYNEQFF. CDR3 bases: TGTGCCAGCAGCTTGGCCAGAGACAGCTCCTACAATGAGCAGTTCTTC.